This note documents a single TCR beta chain sequence. Antigen: not known. This sample stems from a study of T cells in tumors after PD-1 blockade. Study at large: Either cemiplimab 350 mg every 2 weeks or pembrolizumab 200 mg every 3 weeks was given. Daily vismodegib 150 mg continued in a subset of anti-PD-1-treated patients. Blood samples averaged roughly 120,000 templates (range roughly 21,000-290,000) and some 35,000 unique clonotypes.

Clones were sequenced by immunoSEQ multiplex PCR, and TCRdb holds only the in-frame ones, with some missing. The sample carries some 25,000 clones, roughly 80% recorded once. Trimming cost V 2 bases and J 7 bases, with 14 bases left between them. The CDR3 has 14 amino acids. CDR1 is LNHDA, CDR2 SQIVND, per germline (reference sequence). Study-level results: Peripheral recruitment is suggested, as some novel exhausted tumor clones were in pre-treatment blood.

The clonotype originates from a human donor with basal cell carcinoma. This specimen was PBMCs, taken after anti-PD-1 treatment. J is TRBJ2-5 and V is TRBV19, with D perhaps TRBD1 or TRBD2 (5 bases each). CDR3 in amino acids: CASSITGLSGTQYF. The CDR3 nucleotides read TGTGCCAGTAGTATAACGGGGCTGTCAGGGACCCAGTACTTC.